Each of the 5 T cell receptor beta chains below was sequenced from the same sample in a study of Ad26.COV2.S vaccination and SARS-CoV-2 variants. Produced via immunoSEQ multiplex PCR; TCRdb's table is partial and in-frame only. Here the sample spans around 350,000 clones, roughly nine tenths being singletons. Sample: peripheral blood, taken after recovery from COVID-19. Receptor source: a human donor who had recovered from COVID-19.

The chain uses TRBV3-1 (or the pseudogene TRBV3-2) and TRBJ2-5, with 8 nucleotides matching TRBD2. CDR3 length: 17 amino acids. CDR1 and CDR2 (germline): LGHDT, YNNKEL (reference sequence). The trim removed 0 bases at V and 2 bases at J, leaving 8 bases unmatched. Here the CDR3 DNA reads TGTGCCAGCAGCCAAGATAGGAATAGCGGGGAACAAGAGACCCAGTACTTC. This translates into CASSQDRNSGEQETQYF.

The genes are TRBV5-1 and TRBJ2-7, with 8 bases lining up with TRBD1. The junction had 1 base not matched to a gene; V was cut back by 4 bases and J by 4 bases. The CDR3 sequence is 12 residues long. Germline V CDR1 and CDR2: SGHRS, YFSETQ. CDR3 bases: TGCGCCAGCAGCGGGACAGGTTACGAGCAGTACTTC. Protein product: CASSGTGYEQYF.

The chain combines TRBV3-1 (or the pseudogene TRBV3-2) with TRBJ1-2, with 7 bases identical to TRBD1. V lost 1 base, J lost 5 bases, and 7 bases stayed unmatched. There are 15 residues in the CDR3. The germline V gene encodes CDR1 LGHDT and CDR2 YNNKEL (reference sequence). The CDR3 region has the DNA TGTGCCAGCAGCCAAGCAGACAGGGTTGGATATGGCTACACCTTC. It specifies CASSQADRVGYGYTF.

V and J are TRBV7-8 and TRBJ2-7; 7 positions match TRBD1. With V trimmed by 5 bases and J by 3 bases, 7 bases remained unmatched. This CDR3 contains 14 residues. The germline gives CDR1 SGHVS, CDR2 FQNEAQ. Here the CDR3 DNA reads TGTGCCAGCAGCCCACAGGGGAGAGTCTACGAGCAGTACTTC. It specifies CASSPQGRVYEQYF.

The gene calls are TRBV7-2 and TRBJ2-7; D unresolved. In germline, CDR1 is SGHTA, CDR2 FQGNSA. V was cut by 2 bases and J by 6 bases, with 17 bases left in between. This CDR3 is 15 amino acids long. CDR3 amino acids: CASSLTHSLSGEQYF. The CDR3, as DNA: TGTGCCAGCAGCTTAACCCACAGTTTGTCTGGCGAGCAGTACTTC.